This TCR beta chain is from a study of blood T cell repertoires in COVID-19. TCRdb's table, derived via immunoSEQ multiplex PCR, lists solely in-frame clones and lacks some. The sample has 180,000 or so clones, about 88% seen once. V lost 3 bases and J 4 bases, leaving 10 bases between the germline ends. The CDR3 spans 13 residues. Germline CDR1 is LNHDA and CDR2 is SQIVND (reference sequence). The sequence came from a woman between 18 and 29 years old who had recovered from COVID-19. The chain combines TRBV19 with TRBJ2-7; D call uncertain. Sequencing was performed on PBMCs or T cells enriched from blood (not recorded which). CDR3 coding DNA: TGTGCCAGTAGTATGGGCCGCCTATACGAGCAGTACTTC. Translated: CASSMGRLYEQYF.